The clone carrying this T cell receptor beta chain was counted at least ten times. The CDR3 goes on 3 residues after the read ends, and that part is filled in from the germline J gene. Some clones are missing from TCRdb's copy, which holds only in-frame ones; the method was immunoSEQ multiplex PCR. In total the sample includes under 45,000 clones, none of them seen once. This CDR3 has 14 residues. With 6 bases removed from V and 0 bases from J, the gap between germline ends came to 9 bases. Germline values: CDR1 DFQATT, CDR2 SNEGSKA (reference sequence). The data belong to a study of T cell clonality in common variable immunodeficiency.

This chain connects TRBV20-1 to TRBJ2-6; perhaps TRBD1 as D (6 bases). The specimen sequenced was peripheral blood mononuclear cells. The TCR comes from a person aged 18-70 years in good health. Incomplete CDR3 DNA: TGCAGTGCCCAGGGGCTCTCTGGGGCCAACGTC. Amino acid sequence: CSAQGLSGANV. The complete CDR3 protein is CSAQGLSGANVLTF.